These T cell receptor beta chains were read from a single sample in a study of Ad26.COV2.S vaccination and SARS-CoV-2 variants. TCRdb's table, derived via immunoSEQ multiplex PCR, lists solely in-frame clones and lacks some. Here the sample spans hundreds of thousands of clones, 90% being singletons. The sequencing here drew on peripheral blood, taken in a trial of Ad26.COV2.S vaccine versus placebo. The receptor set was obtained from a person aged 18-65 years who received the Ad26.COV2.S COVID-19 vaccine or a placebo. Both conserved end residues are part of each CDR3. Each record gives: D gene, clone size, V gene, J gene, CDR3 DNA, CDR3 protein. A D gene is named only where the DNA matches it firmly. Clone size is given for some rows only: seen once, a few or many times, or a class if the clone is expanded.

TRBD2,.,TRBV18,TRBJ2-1,TGTGCCAGCTCACCATCACTAGCGGAGGACAATGAGCAGTTCTTC,CASSPSLAEDNEQFF
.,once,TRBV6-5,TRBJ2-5,TGTGCCAGCAGTTACGCGACTGGCCAAGAGACCCAGTACTTC,CASSYATGQETQYF
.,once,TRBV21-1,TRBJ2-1,TGTGCCAGCAGCAAAAGGTTAGCAGTTTACAATGAGCAGTTCTTC,CASSKRLAVYNEQFF
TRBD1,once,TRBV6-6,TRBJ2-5,TGTGCCAGCAGCGATGGGACAGCGTTTCAAGAGACCCAGTACTTC,CASSDGTAFQETQYF
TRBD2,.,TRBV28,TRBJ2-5,TGTGCCAGCAGTTTCGGTAGCGGGAGTCTGGGGGAGACCCAGTACTTC,CASSFGSGSLGETQYF
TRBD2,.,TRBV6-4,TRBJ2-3,TGTGCCAGCAGTGACTCAGCGGGACGCACAGATACGCAGTATTTT,CASSDSAGRTDTQYF
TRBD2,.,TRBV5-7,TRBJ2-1,TGTGCCAGCAGCTTGGGGCCGGGACTAGCGGGTTACAATGAGCAGTTCTTC,CASSLGPGLAGYNEQFF
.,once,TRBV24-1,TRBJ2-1,TGTGCCACCAGTGATCCCAGTGGCGGCCGACACAATGAGCAGTTCTTC,CATSDPSGGRHNEQFF
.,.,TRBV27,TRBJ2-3,TGTGCCAGCAGTTTATATCCCACAAGCACAGATACGCAGTATTTT,CASSLYPTSTDTQYF
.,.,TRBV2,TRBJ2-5,TGTGCCAGCAGTTCGCCCCCAGGACGGATCCAAGAGACCCAGTACTTC,CASSSPPGRIQETQYF
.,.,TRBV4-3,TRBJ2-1,TGCGCCAGCAGCCAAGAGGCATCTAATGAGCAGTTCTTC,CASSQEASNEQFF
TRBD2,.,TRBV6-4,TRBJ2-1,TGTGCCAGCAGTGAACTAGCGGGAACGGGTGAGCAGTTCTTC,CASSELAGTGEQFF
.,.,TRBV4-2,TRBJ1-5,TGTGCCAGCAGCCAAGACTACGGTAATCAGCCCCAGCATTTT,CASSQDYGNQPQHF
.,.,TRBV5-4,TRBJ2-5,TGTGCCAGCAGCTTGGGGTCCCAAGAGACCCAGTACTTC,CASSLGSQETQYF
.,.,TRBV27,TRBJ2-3,TGTGCCAGCAGTTTTGCGGGGAATACGCAGTATTTT,CASSFAGNTQYF
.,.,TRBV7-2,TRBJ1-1,TGTGCCAGCAGCTCGCAGAAGAACACTGAAGCTTTCTTT,CASSSQKNTEAFF
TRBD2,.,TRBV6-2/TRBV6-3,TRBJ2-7,TGTGCCAGCAGTTACTCGCGGCTAGCGGGAGACTACGAGCAGTACTTC,CASSYSRLAGDYEQYF
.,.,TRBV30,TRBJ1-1,TGTGCCTGGAGTGTAGGGCAGGGGATCACTGAAGCTTTCTTT,CAWSVGQGITEAFF
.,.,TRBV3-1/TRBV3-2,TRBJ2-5,TGTGCCAGCAGCCTCCTGGGGGATCAAGAGACCCAGTACTTC,CASSLLGDQETQYF
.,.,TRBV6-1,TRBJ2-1,TGTGCCAGCAGTGAAAAAGTTATGGTTGTTGCTTTCTACAATGAGCAGTTCTTC,CASSEKVMVVAFYNEQFF
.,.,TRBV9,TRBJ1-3,TGTGCCAGCAGAGGGGCTGGAAACACCATATATTTT,CASRGAGNTIYF
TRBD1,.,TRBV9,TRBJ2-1,TGTGCCAGCAGCGTAGGTTCAGGGGGCTATGAGCAGTTCTTC,CASSVGSGGYEQFF